The T cell receptor (beta chain) under discussion was sequenced for a study of cytomegalovirus exposure and HLA in healthy donors (dated by TCRdb to the late 2010s). Notes on the research overall: In an earlier analysis of 450 to 750 of the donors, 250 to 350 Gb of sequence data and 117 million unique TCR beta sequences from roughly 180 million T cells were reported. An early release that covered some 630 HLA-typed donors contained approximately 300 gigabases of sequencing data and around 80 million unique TCR sequences. The genetic ancestry cluster associated with self-reported Caucasian donors included around four fifths of the 350 to 500 genotyped donors. The study was designed to test whether signatures of past pathogen exposure could be identified by cataloging public T cell receptors. The T cell repertoires of around 730 subjects were profiled by immunosequencing and related to cytomegalovirus serostatus. A separate validation cohort of approximately 130 different subjects was used in addition to the roughly 670-subject first cohort. High-throughput TCR immunosequencing, statistical association of individual TCRs with disease status, and machine learning were combined to predict cytomegalovirus infection status. A later analysis re-examined previously published TCR beta repertoires from roughly 650 donors and added high-resolution HLA genotyping to investigate patterns of TCR occurrence. Rather than using new phenotypic data, the later analysis identified candidate immune exposures from TCR beta sequences and from how often those sequences occurred across donors. An earlier analysis of fewer than 700 of the donors applied high-throughput TCR beta sequencing to assess whether each TCR beta V gene segment acted as functional or pseudogenic. Alongside the repertoire data, information on donor age, sex, ethnicity and CMV serostatus was compiled. Genome-wide SNP genotypes for about 60% of the roughly 700 donors were used in a later genetic analysis, which treated that subset as a discovery cohort. All discovery cohort repertoires had been generated using a single sequencing platform. HLA typing covered class I and class II loci at four-digit resolution. The number of donors typed differed by locus, with about 629-630 for A, B, C, DRB1 and DQB1, over 500 for DQA1, 606 for DPA1, and roughly 450 for DPB1. About five DR-DQ haplotypes were handled as single units for association and clustering because linkage in the cohort was strong. Among some 410 genotyped donors of the cohort, an average of around 240,000 unique TCR beta nucleotide sequences were sequenced per donor, about a sixth of them non-productive. The paper as a whole reports these results and caveats: Specific HLA alleles were associated with 18,000 or so TCR beta sequences at a false discovery rate of 0.05 in a later analysis. A total of 150 to 200 TCR beta chains were listed by the study as associated with cytomegalovirus. According to a later analysis, TCR association rates differed among HLA loci, with DRB1 alleles showing the most associated TCRs and HLA-C alleles showing the fewest. The only immune exposure information available for the cohort was CMV serostatus. A later analysis found that HLA-associated TCR beta chains were more clonally expanded and had lower generation probabilities than equally common non-associated chains. Linkage disequilibrium might explain the correlated functional status among segregating V segments, but an unknown experimental factor could not be excluded. The authors suggested that the approach could potentially be generalized to other disease states and immunological phenotypes. Several of the top co-occurrence clusters appeared to be linked to parvovirus B19, influenza, CMV and Epstein-Barr virus, according to a later analysis. Because HLA typing was unavailable for some donors at each locus, only the typed subset was used in association tests. A further reported finding was that TCR beta sequences accurately predicted the HLA-A and HLA-B alleles for most subjects in the first cohort. According to a later genetic analysis, donors in an Asian-associated ancestry cluster had fewer N-insertions in productive TCRs than the roughly 670-donor mean. Cytomegalovirus status was reported to be diagnosed by the classifier with high specificity and sensitivity in both the original and validation cohorts. In a later genetic analysis, a missense DCLRE1C variant was associated with V-gene and J-gene trimming of TCR beta chains, and the association was replicated in an independent cohort. An earlier analysis of approximately 500 of the donors showed that most TCR beta V segments appeared in productive rearrangements either about 87% or about 30% of the time, which broadly matched IMGT annotations. In a later analysis, most CMV-associated TCR beta chains were found to appear HLA-restricted, with HLA associations seemingly driven largely by CMV exposure. A group of highly shared sequence variants was considered likely to be a technical artifact of the sequencing pipeline. This cohort had only TCR beta chains sequenced, and the lack of alpha or paired-chain data limited which features could be detected. In vitro tests confirmed that a few of the cytomegalovirus-associated TCR beta chains recognize cytomegalovirus antigens. Sequencing depth was assumed to be roughly uniform across donors in the presence/absence analyses, though that assumption may not hold. Across donors, most TCR sequences were observed very rarely, whereas some public TCRs were present in many individuals. Strong co-occurrence of HLA alleles, especially DR and DQ, made assigning TCR associations to individual alleles difficult. Roughly 17 rarely observed V segments, including chromosome 9 orphons, were excluded from the earlier analysis of approximately 600 of the donors because counts were too low.

Receptors were amplified or captured by the immunoSEQ multiplex PCR assay. For the multiplex PCR, a mixture combining 60 forward primers for TCR Vbeta segments and 13 reverse primers for TCR Jbeta segments was used. The CDR3 region of rearranged TCR beta genes was amplified from genomic DNA by a multiplex PCR assay. Amplified TCR beta libraries were sequenced as 87-base-pair reads on the Illumina HiSeq System. Concerning the study's data processing: Across the 700 or so repertoires, a later analysis counted tens of millions of unique TCR beta chains, roughly 11 million of which were shared by at least two donors. To remove PCR and sequencing errors, raw reads were error-corrected and collapsed into unique sequences using a nearest-neighbor algorithm that merged closely related sequences. To assign V, D and J gene segments, CDR3 sequences were aligned to IMGT reference sequences. For a sequence to be retained, a match of at least six nucleotides was required to both a V gene segment and a J gene segment. Rearrangements were called productive when the CDR3 lacked stop codons and stayed in frame with V and J; all others were non-productive. CDR3 was defined by IMGT convention, running from the second conserved V-encoded cysteine to the conserved J-encoded phenylalanine. The earlier analysis of some 540 of the donors excluded any sequence lacking an unambiguous match to a single V gene segment. An earlier analysis of a few hundred of the donors called V segments functional above 56.7% productive rearrangements and segregating when the between-donor standard deviation exceeded 5%. To diagnose cytomegalovirus status from the catalog of TCR beta chain sequences, a statistical classification framework was built. In a later analysis, TCR nucleotide sequences were compared against IMGT/GENE-DB human TR gene sequences so that V and J genes could be assigned. A later analysis assigned CDR3 sequences and most-parsimonious VDJ recombination scenarios with the TCRdist pipeline. In a later analysis, each TCR beta chain was defined by its CDR3 amino acid sequence together with its V-gene family, and reads without a unique V-gene family were excluded. As a way to deal with suspected cross-contamination and a sequencing artifact, a later analysis dropped nearly 600 nucleotide sequences that were highly shared and had low generation probability. A later analysis calculated a clonal expansion index for each public chain from normalized within-repertoire ranks of inferred template counts. In a later analysis, generation probabilities were computed with a VDJ recombination model fitted to out-of-frame rearrangements, and the resulting probabilities were checked against IGoR. A later analysis scored TCR-TCR, TCR-HLA and TCR-CMV co-occurrence with hypergeometric tests, applying a repertoire-size bias correction to TCR pairs. In a later analysis, false discovery rates were estimated by permuting HLA or CMV assignments 20 times. In a later analysis, co-occurring TCRs were grouped using DBSCAN, and TCRdist sequence similarity was added for clustering within HLA-allele-positive subsets. Repertoires with fewer than 30,000 or more than 120,000 public chains, plus five repertoires with anomalous nucleotide sharing, were excluded from co-occurrence clustering. This is the immuneACCESS table as TCRdb keeps it, with only in-frame sequences that have V and J called. A part of the clones is gone; compared with another copy, unresolved V genes explain less than half, and the rest is unexplained. V and J calls plus clone size are reproduced from that table; the DNA served to infer D and trimming. The sample table holds about 200,000 clones, of which around 77% were seen once. In total, the top ten clones hold 2.9% of the sample.

In total, 500 to 700 healthy bone marrow donors made up the cohort. Cohort members were all nominally healthy when sampled, although unrecorded immune exposures were likely present. The donor was CMV seronegative and belonged to the group of over 350 seronegative cohort members. A peripheral blood sample was provided by each donor, and peripheral blood mononuclear cells were used for TCR beta sequencing. The Qiagen DNeasy Blood Extraction Kit was used to extract genomic DNA from the blood cell samples. This clone was seen only a few times. What this receptor recognizes is not known. No qualities accompany the bases; no much larger clone lies one base away. The specimen was PBMCs. The source is a woman in her 30s in good health and CMV-seronegative.

Here the CDR3 is given as CSVTGQGDYYGYTF. The nucleotide sequence reads as follows: TGCAGCGTTACGGGACAGGGGGATTACTATGGCTACACCTTC. The receptor chain draws on TRBV29-1 and TRBJ1-2, with 11 middle bases fitting TRBD1. The V end gives up 5 bases and the J end 3 bases, leaving 5 bases in the junction not matched to a gene. The CDR3 covers 14 residues, taking in both the cysteine and the phenylalanine. Just CDR3 DNA is preserved here, 42 bases in frame from base 1. Reading the germline V gene gives CDR1 SQVTM and CDR2 ANQGSEA. Outside the CDR3, residues come from the reference TRBV29-1 and TRBJ1-2 proteins, so the full variable domain is: SAVISQKPSRDICQRGTSLTIQCQVDSQVTMMFWYRQQPGQSLTLIATANQGSEATYESGFVIDKFPISRPNLTFSTLTVSNMSPEDSSIYLCSVTGQGDYYGYTFGSGTRLTVV.